This T cell receptor (beta chain) was recovered during a study of shared clonotypes between healthy human individuals (TCRdb year 2020). Describing the broader study: The cohort included three men and a couple of women between 18 and 49 years of age. To increase sequencing depth and limit assay-specific biases, different laboratories used diverse techniques to prepare libraries and sequence TCR repertoires. To estimate repertoire size and how much clonotype sharing occurs between individuals, the study deeply sequenced the blood TCR repertoires of several healthy adults. Per donor, leukapheresis produced somewhere between about 0.9 and 9.5 billion PBMCs. For each donor, CD4 naive and CD4 memory were each given three plates, CD8 naive was given two plates, and CD8 memory was given one plate. What the study reported, not specific to this receptor: The small number of donors limited the genetic and exposure-history diversity represented. When several donors were compared, the shared fraction of clonotypes was roughly 5% for naive CD4, approximately 3.3% for naive CD8, more than 2% for memory CD4, and 0.4% for memory CD8. Incomplete sequencing was indicated by rarefaction of sorted-subset datasets, despite the large sequencing depth. Naive subsets generally had larger estimated clonotype richness than memory subsets. Pairwise subsampling indicated that sequencing depth was expected to affect the degree of clonotype sharing among donors. Sampling was limited to blood, and TCR repertoires in tissue likely differ from TCR repertoires in blood. Clonotypes shared by all four sorted-subset donors showed higher generation probabilities than non-shared clonotypes.

CD8 naive samples consisted of CD45RO-negative cells that were positively selected for CCR7, yielding a CD45RA+CCR7+ population without TemRA cells. The donors were healthy, HIV-negative adults with no recently reported acute infections or vaccinations. All donors were Caucasian adults living in Nashville, Tennessee, USA. Blood was collected by leukapheresis, and PBMCs were isolated by Ficoll-Histopaque density gradient centrifugation and then cryopreserved in liquid nitrogen vapor phase. Purity and quantity of every magnetically sorted T cell population were checked by analytical flow cytometry. Each sorted fraction had its genomic DNA isolated and then quantified by UV absorbance on a Nanodrop 2000c. CDR1 and CDR2 (LGHNA, YNFKEQ) derive from the germline V gene. V is cut back by 0 bases and J by 3 bases, with 1 base in the junction unmatched. Its CDR3 holds 14 amino acids, cysteine through phenylalanine. Only the CDR3 portion is preserved as DNA: 42 bases, with reading frame beginning at the first base.

Using the deep immunoSEQ assay, multiplex PCR amplified TCR CDR3 regions from genomic DNA. For each cell subset, the extracted genomic DNA was distributed evenly across all wells of several immunoSEQ 96-well plates, and each plate served as one replicate. For sorted subsets, each replicate PCR was loaded with about 0.2 ug genomic DNA, equivalent to approximately 27,000 T cell genomes. Purified libraries were measured with a Qubit 3.0 fluorometer, size-checked on a Bioanalyzer 2100, and measured again with the KAPA Library Quantification kit. Every immunoSEQ 96-well plate was sequenced on a separate single-read 150-cycle Illumina NextSeq 550 flow cell. In the original analysis: Because only junctional sequences without quality scores were contained in the immunoSEQ output, filtering matching that applied to full-length reads could not be performed. To assign V/J genes and CDR3, sequences were annotated using PyIR, a Python wrapper for IgBLAST v1.9, with IMGT germline references. Any read was removed if the V/J assignment was weak (E-value above 1e-6), the CDR3 was missing, or the read contained stop codons, out-of-frame junctions, or ambiguous translated residues. V3J clonotypes were defined as sequences sharing the same inferred V gene, J gene, and CDR3 amino acid sequence. To compute the percentage overlap between repertoires, the number of shared unique clonotypes was divided by the size of the smaller repertoire. Repertoire richness was assessed with RTK rarefaction, the Chao1 estimator, and Recon v2.1 estimates of unobserved clonotypes. Generation probabilities for all TCRbeta clonotypes obtained by the gDNA method from a handful of donors were computed using OLGA. In its TCRdb copy, this immuneACCESS table keeps in-frame sequences only and misses some clones. Where compared with another copy, unresolved V genes explain less than half of these, and the others have no known cause. That table supplies the V and J calls and clone size; D and trimming were determined from the DNA. In this sample the table shows under 1 million clones, about 92% of which occur a single time. The top ten clonotypes cover about 25% of the sample.

This clone counts as medium-sized (0.01 to 0.1%). The antigen it recognizes is unknown. Nothing much larger sits one base from this clone, and base qualities are not available. The source of this sequence is a man in his thirties or forties in good health. The sequence joins TRBV4-2 to TRBJ2-7, with 8 bases matching TRBD2. Sequencing input: naive CD8+ T cells sorted from blood. Taken with the paper, the label for cell subset or site translates to: CD45RA+CCR7+. The encoded CDR3 is CASSQDTSGYEQYF. The base sequence is TGTGCCAGCAGCCAAGATACTAGCGGCTACGAGCAGTACTTC.